This TCR beta chain was captured by sequencing in a study of shared clonotypes between healthy human individuals. Profiling relied on immunoSEQ multiplex PCR, and the TCRdb table lists in-frame clones only, not all of them. The profile covers around 2,000,000 clones, with 85% to 95% appearing a single time and roughly 0.13% taken by the ten largest. About this clone itself: Other DNA sequences in this specimen translate into the identical CDR3.

The CDR3 extends over 11 amino acids. Trimming stripped 1 base from V and 8 bases from J, with 8 bases between. Germline V gene sequence: CDR1 DFQATT, CDR2 SNEGSKA (reference sequence). The receptor comes from a man between 18 and 29 years old in good health. The sequencing sample was made of naive CD4+ T cells sorted from blood. The subset was: CD45RA+ positively selected. The rearrangement links TRBV20-1 to TRBJ1-1, with D possibly being TRBD1 (5 bases). The CDR3 loop reads CSARGGVEAFF. In DNA form, the CDR3 reads TGCAGTGCTAGAGGGGGGGTAGAAGCTTTCTTT.